This T cell receptor beta chain is drawn from a study of OX40 agonist ivuxolimab in advanced cancers. At the level of the whole study: Ivuxolimab, which targeted the costimulatory receptor OX40 (CD134), was an agonistic, fully human IgG2 monoclonal antibody. The paper reports the monotherapy dose-escalation portion (N = 52 patients) of the phase I ivuxolimab trial. In the dose-escalation cohort, more than 80% of patients were male, and the mean age was approximately 60 years with a range of 23 to 79. Prior anti-PD-1, anti-PD-L1 or anti-CTLA-4 therapy was permitted, and checkpoint inhibitors had been received by roughly two fifths of dose-escalation patients. Intravenous ivuxolimab was administered to patients every 2 weeks at six dose levels: 0.01, 0.1, 0.3, 1.5, 3 and 10 mg/kg. The point of sequencing TCRbeta in the periphery was to test whether ivuxolimab changed TCR sequence diversity and drove clonal T-cell expansion. Partial responses were achieved by three dose-escalation patients, of whom one had hepatocellular carcinoma and two had cutaneous melanoma. Of the roughly 50 dose-escalation patients, hepatocellular carcinoma was present in around 20, melanoma in approximately 15, renal cell carcinoma in 9 and head and neck cancer in 9.

Patients with a history of autoimmune disease or receiving systemic immunosuppression were excluded from the trial. In every dose cohort, peripheral blood was drawn for TCR sequencing at baseline, cycle 4 day 1, and cycle 7 day 1. Samples were obtained from an open-label, multicenter, first-in-human phase I dose-escalation trial of ivuxolimab. Adults with locally advanced or metastatic melanoma, renal cell carcinoma, hepatocellular carcinoma or head and neck squamous cell carcinoma were enrolled in the trial. Before TCR sequencing, CD4+ T cells and CD8+ T cells from peripheral blood were sorted into separate populations. For this chain, trimming is 0 bases at the V end and 0 bases at the J end, and the number of junction bases without a gene match is 4. From a lookup of the germline V gene, CDR1 and CDR2 are ENHRY and SYGVKD. The CDR3 spans 16 residues, from the cysteine through the phenylalanine. Here the CDR3 DNA is all that survives: 48 bases in frame from base 1.

The study at large found these results: After ivuxolimab, CD8+ T cells had more expanded clones than CD4+ T cells on average. At doses from 0.1 to 3.0 mg/kg, clonal expansion was seen in both CD4+ and CD8+ blood T cells between baseline and week 6. In the 0.1-3.0 mg/kg groups, partial responders were among the patients with the lowest normalized peripheral clonal expansion, particularly in CD8+ T cells. Low levels of normalized T-cell clonal expansion were also seen in some patients who did not respond. Which antigens the clonally expanded peripheral T cells were specific for was not determined.

As for this clone: Its antigen is not yet known. No much larger clonotype is one base removed from it; base qualities were not supplied.

To sequence the TCRbeta CDR3 region, genomic DNA was isolated from the sorted cells. The immunoSEQ Assay was used to sequence the TCRbeta CDR3 regions. Imported from immuneACCESS, the table was reduced by TCRdb to in-frame sequences with V and J called. These copies leave out some clones; in studies compared against another copy, an unresolved V gene accounts for under half, and the cause of the remainder is not known. This sample holds 80,000 to 100,000 clones; roughly 84% were observed only once. The ten most abundant clones make up approximately 0.29% of the sample. Sequencing used CD4+ or CD8+ T cells sorted from blood, obtained in a trial of the OX40 agonist ivuxolimab. This chain joins TRBV10-3 to TRBJ2-7; 8 bases in the junction line up with TRBD2. The receptor was isolated from an adult with an advanced solid tumor such as melanoma, head and neck, liver or kidney cancer. The DNA reads as follows: TGTGCCATCAGTGAGTCCGGGGGGGGGAGCTCCTACGAGCAGTACTTC. It is translated as CAISESGGGSSYEQYF.